These 8 T cell receptor beta chains were sequenced from one sample in a study of T cells in Graves' hyperthyroidism and ophthalmopathy. Amplification targeted TCR beta CDR3 regions from RNA transcripts. Researchers ran a first-round RT-PCR on the TCR CDR3 using the HTBI primer set. TCRdb recomputed calls from the multiplex PCR reads with MiXCR, one row per CDR3 protein. The table includes approximately 700,000 distinct CDR3 sequences, just under 45% detected once. Sequenced: peripheral blood or thyroid tissue (not recorded which). The source of these receptors is an adult man with Graves' disease, either hyperthyroidism or ophthalmopathy (not recorded which).

A few counts support this clonotype. The J gene is TRBJ1-2, the V gene TRBV13; D is uncertain. V was clipped by 4 bases and J by 4 bases, with 16 bases between them. This CDR3 is 15 amino acids long. The germline CDR1 and CDR2 sequences are PRHDT and FYEKMQ (reference sequence). The CDR3 DNA sequence: TGTGCCAGCAGCTCCGACACGCAAAGGGCCTATGGCTACACCTTC. Translated: CASSSDTQRAYGYTF.

A word on this clonotype: A much more abundant neighbour one base away suggests this may be a read error. J is TRBJ2-2 and V is TRBV2; 7 bases align to TRBD1. CDR1 is SNHLY and CDR2 is FYNNEI in the germline V gene. CDR3 length: 14 amino acids. The CDR3 protein is CASSLGQATGQLFF. CDR3 nucleotide sequence: TGTGCCAGCAGCCTCGGACAGGCAACCGGGCAGCTGTTTTTT.

V gene TRBV5-6 combines with J gene TRBJ1-5, with D maybe TRBD1 (6 bases). The CDR3 covers 15 residues. Germline V CDR1 and CDR2: SGHDT, YYEEEE. Trimming took off 0 bases at V and 7 bases at J, with 14 bases between the two ends. This CDR3 is CASSLDRAGEQPQHF. For the CDR3, the DNA is TGTGCCAGCAGCTTGGACAGGGCTGGAGAGCAGCCCCAGCATTTT. Based on the CDR3 plus reference TRBV5-6 and TRBJ1-5, the full variable domain is DAGVTQSPTHLIKTRGQQVTLRCSPKSGHDTVSWYQQALGQGPQFIFQYYEEEERQRGNFPDRFSGHQFPNYSSELNVNALLLGDSALYLCASSLDRAGEQPQHFGDGTRLSIL.

This rearrangement joins TRBV24-1 to TRBJ1-2; the match to TRBD1 covers 10 bases. Germline V gene sequence: CDR1 KGHDR, CDR2 SFDVKD. The length of the CDR3 is 12 residues. The CDR3 coding sequence is TGTGCTCCCGGGACAGGGGCCTATGGCTACACCTTC. Translated: CAPGTGAYGYTF.

This clonotype was seen only a few times. CDR3 nucleotides: TGTGCCAGCAGCTTAACATCTTCGTACACCAATAATGAAAAACTGTTTTTT. This translates into CASSLTSSYTNNEKLFF. The chain employs TRBV7-2 and TRBJ1-4; D gene unclear. CDR3 length equals 17 residues. The germline V gene has CDR1 SGHTA and CDR2 FQGNSA. The V gene lost 2 bases and the J gene lost 4 bases, with 17 bases spanning the gap.

This chain joins TRBV10-3 and TRBJ2-3; 8 bases agree with TRBD1. V shed 5 bases, J shed 4 bases, and the junction held 11 bases outside the gene matches. The CDR3 contains 16 residues. Germline V gene sequence: CDR1 ENHRY, CDR2 SYGVKD. The CDR3 nucleotides are TGTGCCATCAGTCAAAGGGAGACAGGGGTAGCAGATACGCAGTATTTT. Translating it yields CAISQRETGVADTQYF.

The chain links TRBV6-1 to TRBJ2-5; D is unclear. Trimming removed 5 bases at V and 7 bases at J, with 11 bases between. The germline CDR1 and CDR2 sequences are MNHNS and SASEGT. The CDR3 is 12 residues long. The CDR3 coding sequence is TGTGCCAGCAGTTATTACTCTGGGACCCAGTACTTC. This translates into CASSYYSGTQYF.

Only a few counts were recorded for this clonotype. The rearrangement links TRBV7-9 to TRBJ1-4; D is ambiguous. Trimming took 1 base from V and 0 from J, leaving 12 bases between them. CDR3 length equals 17 residues. The germline V gene encodes CDR1 SEHNR and CDR2 FQNEAQ (reference sequence). The CDR3 region has the DNA TGTGCCAGCAGCTTAGGTACAGCCTCTGCAACTAATGAAAAACTGTTTTTT. It codes for CASSLGTASATNEKLFF.